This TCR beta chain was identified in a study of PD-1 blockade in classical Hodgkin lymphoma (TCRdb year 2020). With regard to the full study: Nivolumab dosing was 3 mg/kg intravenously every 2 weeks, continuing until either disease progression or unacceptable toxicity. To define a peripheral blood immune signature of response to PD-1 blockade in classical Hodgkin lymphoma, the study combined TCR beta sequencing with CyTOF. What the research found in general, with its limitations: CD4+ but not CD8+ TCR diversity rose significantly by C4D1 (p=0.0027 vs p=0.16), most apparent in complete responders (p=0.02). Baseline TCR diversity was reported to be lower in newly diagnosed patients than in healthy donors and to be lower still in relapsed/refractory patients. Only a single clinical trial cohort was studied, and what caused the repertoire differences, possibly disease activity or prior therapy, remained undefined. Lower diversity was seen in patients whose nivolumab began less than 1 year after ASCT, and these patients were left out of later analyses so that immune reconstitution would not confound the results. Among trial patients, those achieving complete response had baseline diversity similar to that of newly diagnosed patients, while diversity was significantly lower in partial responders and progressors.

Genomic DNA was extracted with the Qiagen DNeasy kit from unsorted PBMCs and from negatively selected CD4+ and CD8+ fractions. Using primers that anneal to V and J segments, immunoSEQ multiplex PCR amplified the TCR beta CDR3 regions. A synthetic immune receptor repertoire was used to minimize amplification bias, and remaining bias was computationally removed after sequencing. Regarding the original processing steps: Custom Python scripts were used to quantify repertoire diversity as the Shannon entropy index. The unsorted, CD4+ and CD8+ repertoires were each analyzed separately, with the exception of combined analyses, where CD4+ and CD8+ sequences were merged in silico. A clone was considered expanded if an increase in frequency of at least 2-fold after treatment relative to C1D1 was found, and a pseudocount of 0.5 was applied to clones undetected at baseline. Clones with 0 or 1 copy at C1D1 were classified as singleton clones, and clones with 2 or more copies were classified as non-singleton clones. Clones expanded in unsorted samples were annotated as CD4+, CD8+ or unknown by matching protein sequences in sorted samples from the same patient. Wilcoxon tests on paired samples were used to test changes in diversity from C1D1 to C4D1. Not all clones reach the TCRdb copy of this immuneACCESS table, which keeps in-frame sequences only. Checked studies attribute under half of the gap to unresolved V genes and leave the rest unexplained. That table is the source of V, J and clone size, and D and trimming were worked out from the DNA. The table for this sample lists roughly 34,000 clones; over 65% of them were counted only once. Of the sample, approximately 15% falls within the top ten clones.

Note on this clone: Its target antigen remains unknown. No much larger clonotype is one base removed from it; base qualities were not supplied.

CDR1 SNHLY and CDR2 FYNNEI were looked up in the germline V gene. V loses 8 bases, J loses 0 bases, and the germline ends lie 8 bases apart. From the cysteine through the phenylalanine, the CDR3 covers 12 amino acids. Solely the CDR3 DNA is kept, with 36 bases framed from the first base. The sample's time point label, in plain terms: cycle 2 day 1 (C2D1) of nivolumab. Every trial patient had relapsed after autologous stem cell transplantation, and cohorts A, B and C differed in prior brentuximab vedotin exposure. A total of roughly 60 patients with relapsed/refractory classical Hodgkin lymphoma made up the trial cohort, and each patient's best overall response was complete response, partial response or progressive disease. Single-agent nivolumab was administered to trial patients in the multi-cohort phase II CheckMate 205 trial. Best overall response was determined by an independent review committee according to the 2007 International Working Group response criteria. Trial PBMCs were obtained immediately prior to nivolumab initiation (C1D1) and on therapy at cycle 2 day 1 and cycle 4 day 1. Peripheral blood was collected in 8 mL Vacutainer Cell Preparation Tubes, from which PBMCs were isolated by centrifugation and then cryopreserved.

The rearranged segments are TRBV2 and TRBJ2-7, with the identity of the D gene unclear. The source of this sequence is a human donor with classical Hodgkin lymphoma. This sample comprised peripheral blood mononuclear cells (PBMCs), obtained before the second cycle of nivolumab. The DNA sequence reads TGTGCCAGCTCAGGAGCCTCCTACGAGCAGTACTTC. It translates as CASSGASYEQYF.